These T cell receptor beta chains were read from a single sample in a study of T cell repertoires in cytomegalovirus infection. TCRdb re-analysed the reads in MiXCR, keeping a single row per CDR3 protein. The top ten hold 13% of the sample, which has more than 250,000 distinct CDR3 sequences, 25% seen once. No antigen is known for these receptors. This sample comprised cultured PBMCs, obtained from culture after CMV antigen stimulation. These receptors were taken from a human donor in good health (CMV status not recorded). Some clones in this sample may be carry-over from other donors' samples. Each CDR3 is given with its conserved first and last residue. The order of the fields is clone size, J gene, D gene, V gene, CDR3 protein, CDR3 DNA. A D gene is named only where the DNA matches it firmly. Size tells how often a clone was seen (once, few, many) or the class of an expanded clone, and some rows leave it out.

clone size: many; J gene: TRBJ1-5; D gene: TRBD1; V gene: TRBV7-2; CDR3 protein: CASSRAGGRQPQHF; CDR3 DNA: TGTGCCAGCAGCCGTGCAGGGGGCAGGCAGCCCCAGCATTTT
clone size: -; J gene: TRBJ2-3; D gene: TRBD2; V gene: TRBV6-5; CDR3 protein: CASSLTIAGGGADTQYF; CDR3 DNA: TGTGCCAGCAGTTTAACGATAGCGGGAGGAGGGGCAGATACGCAGTATTTT
clone size: -; J gene: TRBJ1-2; D gene: -; V gene: TRBV7-6; CDR3 protein: CASSLGTSANYGYTF; CDR3 DNA: TGTGCCAGCAGCTTAGGGACATCTGCTAACTATGGCTACACCTTC
clone size: many; J gene: TRBJ2-5; D gene: TRBD2; V gene: TRBV12-3/TRBV12-4; CDR3 protein: CASSLARRGISGRRQETQYF; CDR3 DNA: TGTGCCAGCAGTTTGGCACGTCGAGGTATCAGCGGGAGAAGGCAAGAGACCCAGTACTTC
clone size: -; J gene: TRBJ2-1; D gene: TRBD1; V gene: TRBV20-1; CDR3 protein: CSARSRDRGDNEQFF; CDR3 DNA: TGCAGTGCTAGATCCCGGGACAGGGGTGATAATGAGCAGTTCTTC
clone size: many; J gene: TRBJ2-3; D gene: -; V gene: TRBV12-3/TRBV12-4; CDR3 protein: CASSKGWGTTDTQYF; CDR3 DNA: TGTGCCAGCAGTAAGGGGTGGGGTACCACAGATACGCAGTATTTT
clone size: few; J gene: TRBJ1-1; D gene: -; V gene: TRBV12-3/TRBV12-4; CDR3 protein: CASRLDGRGEAEAFF; CDR3 DNA: TGTGCCAGCAGGCTTGACGGGAGGGGGGAGGCTGAAGCTTTCTTT
clone size: -; J gene: TRBJ2-7; D gene: -; V gene: TRBV6-5; CDR3 protein: CASRTQGPEQYF; CDR3 DNA: TGTGCCAGCAGAACACAGGGACCCGAGCAGTACTTC
clone size: few; J gene: TRBJ1-2; D gene: TRBD1; V gene: TRBV4-2; CDR3 protein: CASSQDRDRGPGYTF; CDR3 DNA: TGTGCCAGCAGCCAAGATCGGGACAGGGGGCCTGGCTACACCTTC
clone size: -; J gene: TRBJ1-5; D gene: -; V gene: TRBV6-2/TRBV6-3; CDR3 protein: CAAPWTRSGGNQPQHF; CDR3 DNA: TGTGCCGCACCCTGGACGCGCTCAGGAGGCAATCAGCCCCAGCATTTT
clone size: -; J gene: TRBJ2-2; D gene: -; V gene: TRBV9; CDR3 protein: CASSIHSPGRLGTGELFF; CDR3 DNA: TGTGCCAGCAGCATTCACAGCCCGGGGAGGCTGGGCACCGGGGAGCTGTTTTTT
clone size: few; J gene: TRBJ2-5; D gene: -; V gene: TRBV10-3; CDR3 protein: CAISPNEETQYF; CDR3 DNA: TGTGCCATCAGCCCGAATGAAGAGACCCAGTACTTC
clone size: few; J gene: TRBJ1-5; D gene: -; V gene: TRBV12-3/TRBV12-4; CDR3 protein: CASRKRVDQPQHF; CDR3 DNA: TGTGCCAGCAGAAAAAGGGTGGATCAGCCCCAGCATTTT
clone size: -; J gene: TRBJ1-1; D gene: -; V gene: TRBV7-9; CDR3 protein: CASSLGPTEGMKTEAFF; CDR3 DNA: TGTGCCAGCAGCTTAGGACCGACAGAGGGGATGAAGACTGAAGCTTTCTTT
clone size: -; J gene: TRBJ2-1; D gene: -; V gene: TRBV6-2/TRBV6-3; CDR3 protein: CASTDVRNEQFF; CDR3 DNA: TGTGCCAGCACAGACGTTCGCAATGAGCAGTTCTTC
clone size: few; J gene: TRBJ2-5; D gene: -; V gene: TRBV18; CDR3 protein: CASSSDEVLQVQYF; CDR3 DNA: TGTGCCAGCTCATCGGACGAGGTCCTGCAGGTCCAGTACTTC
clone size: -; J gene: TRBJ1-4; D gene: -; V gene: TRBV15; CDR3 protein: CATSRDLYRDNEKLFF; CDR3 DNA: TGTGCCACCAGCAGAGATCTTTACAGGGATAATGAAAAACTGTTTTTT
clone size: many; J gene: TRBJ2-3; D gene: TRBD2; V gene: TRBV27; CDR3 protein: CASTSGRQEDTQYF; CDR3 DNA: TGTGCCAGTACTAGCGGGAGACAAGAAGATACGCAGTATTTT
clone size: few; J gene: TRBJ2-7; D gene: -; V gene: TRBV7-2; CDR3 protein: CASSSILMGEQYF; CDR3 DNA: TGTGCCAGCAGCTCGATCTTGATGGGCGAGCAGTACTTC
clone size: -; J gene: TRBJ2-3; D gene: -; V gene: TRBV10-3; CDR3 protein: CAISRESTDTQYF; CDR3 DNA: TGTGCCATCAGCCGAGAGAGCACAGATACGCAGTATTTT
clone size: many; J gene: TRBJ1-5; D gene: TRBD1; V gene: TRBV7-2; CDR3 protein: CASSFSRGLADQPQHF; CDR3 DNA: TGTGCCAGCAGCTTCAGCAGGGGGCTGGCGGATCAGCCCCAGCATTTT
clone size: -; J gene: TRBJ2-7; D gene: -; V gene: TRBV6-2/TRBV6-3; CDR3 protein: CASSPPGRFEQYF; CDR3 DNA: TGTGCCAGCAGTCCACCGGGGCGGTTCGAGCAGTACTTC
clone size: many; J gene: TRBJ2-3; D gene: -; V gene: TRBV7-8; CDR3 protein: CASSQWSGSEDTQYF; CDR3 DNA: TGTGCCAGCAGCCAGTGGTCAGGTTCGGAAGATACGCAGTATTTT
clone size: many; J gene: TRBJ2-5; D gene: -; V gene: TRBV7-2; CDR3 protein: CASSLGVYQETQYF; CDR3 DNA: TGTGCCAGCAGCTTAGGGGTCTACCAAGAGACCCAGTACTTC
clone size: -; J gene: TRBJ2-3; D gene: -; V gene: TRBV6-2/TRBV6-3; CDR3 protein: CASSSYRLRNTDTQYF; CDR3 DNA: TGTGCCAGCAGTTCCTACAGGTTGCGAAACACAGATACGCAGTATTTT
clone size: -; J gene: TRBJ2-1; D gene: TRBD2; V gene: TRBV12-3/TRBV12-4; CDR3 protein: CASLTSGSYNEQFF; CDR3 DNA: TGTGCCAGCCTTACTAGCGGAAGTTACAATGAGCAGTTCTTC
clone size: few; J gene: TRBJ2-7; D gene: -; V gene: TRBV29-1; CDR3 protein: CSVVRQGSYEQYF; CDR3 DNA: TGCAGCGTTGTGCGGCAGGGCTCCTACGAGCAGTACTTC
clone size: few; J gene: TRBJ2-1; D gene: -; V gene: TRBV10-3; CDR3 protein: CAIGLNNEQFF; CDR3 DNA: TGTGCCATCGGGCTGAACAATGAGCAGTTCTTC
clone size: -; J gene: TRBJ1-3; D gene: -; V gene: TRBV6-1; CDR3 protein: CASRAGNSGNTIYF; CDR3 DNA: TGTGCCAGCAGGGCAGGGAACTCTGGAAACACCATATATTTT
clone size: -; J gene: TRBJ2-1; D gene: TRBD2; V gene: TRBV6-8; CDR3 protein: CASSYSTAGINEQFF; CDR3 DNA: TGTGCCAGCAGTTACTCCACAGCGGGAATCAATGAGCAGTTCTTC
clone size: many; J gene: TRBJ2-7; D gene: -; V gene: TRBV7-9; CDR3 protein: CASSSQQGGSSYEQYF; CDR3 DNA: TGTGCCAGCAGCTCCCAACAGGGCGGGAGCTCCTACGAGCAGTACTTC
clone size: -; J gene: TRBJ1-2; D gene: TRBD1; V gene: TRBV7-8; CDR3 protein: CASSLAGQGRDGYTF; CDR3 DNA: TGTGCCAGCAGCTTAGCGGGACAGGGAAGAGATGGCTACACCTTC
clone size: many; J gene: TRBJ1-1; D gene: -; V gene: TRBV3-1; CDR3 protein: CASSQALGRNDAMEAFF; CDR3 DNA: TGTGCCAGCAGCCAAGCTTTGGGGAGAAATGATGCCATGGAAGCTTTCTTT
clone size: few; J gene: TRBJ1-2; D gene: TRBD1; V gene: TRBV4-1; CDR3 protein: CASSQPGQGDGYTF; CDR3 DNA: TGCGCCAGCAGCCAGCCCGGACAGGGTGATGGCTACACCTTC
clone size: few; J gene: TRBJ2-5; D gene: -; V gene: TRBV5-1; CDR3 protein: CASSGDLGPKQYF; CDR3 DNA: TGCGCCAGCAGCGGGGATTTAGGCCCGAAGCAGTACTTC
clone size: -; J gene: TRBJ1-6; D gene: -; V gene: TRBV12-3/TRBV12-4; CDR3 protein: CASSFQGSNSPLHF; CDR3 DNA: TGTGCCAGCAGTTTCCAGGGTTCCAATTCACCCCTCCACTTT
clone size: few; J gene: TRBJ2-1; D gene: -; V gene: TRBV27; CDR3 protein: CASSPVGVFHNEQFF; CDR3 DNA: TGTGCCAGCAGTCCAGTGGGAGTCTTCCACAATGAGCAGTTCTTC
clone size: once; J gene: TRBJ2-3; D gene: -; V gene: TRBV28; CDR3 protein: CASSERLSSTDTQYF; CDR3 DNA: TGTGCCAGCAGTGAGCGGCTTAGTAGCACAGATACGCAGTATTTT
clone size: many; J gene: TRBJ1-3; D gene: -; V gene: TRBV7-2; CDR3 protein: CASSFRESGNTIYF; CDR3 DNA: TGTGCCAGCAGCTTCCGAGAGTCTGGAAACACCATATATTTT
clone size: few; J gene: TRBJ1-5; D gene: TRBD1; V gene: TRBV12-3/TRBV12-4; CDR3 protein: CASSLRDRGHRHF; CDR3 DNA: TGTGCCAGCAGTTTAAGGGACAGGGGGCATCGGCATTTT
clone size: few; J gene: TRBJ1-5; D gene: TRBD1; V gene: TRBV6-6; CDR3 protein: CASSGPPTGGQPQHF; CDR3 DNA: TGTGCCAGCAGTGGGCCCCCAACAGGGGGTCAGCCCCAGCATTTT
clone size: -; J gene: TRBJ2-1; D gene: TRBD1; V gene: TRBV29-1; CDR3 protein: CSVNSGTGVDEQFF; CDR3 DNA: TGCAGCGTTAATTCCGGGACAGGAGTCGATGAGCAGTTCTTC
clone size: many; J gene: TRBJ1-1; D gene: -; V gene: TRBV7-2; CDR3 protein: CASSFTGSHLNTEAFF; CDR3 DNA: TGTGCCAGCAGCTTCACAGGGTCTCATCTGAACACTGAAGCTTTCTTT
clone size: -; J gene: TRBJ2-5; D gene: -; V gene: TRBV6-2/TRBV6-3; CDR3 protein: CASSEGGGPGTQYF; CDR3 DNA: TGTGCCAGCAGTGAGGGGGGGGGACCGGGGACCCAGTACTTC
clone size: -; J gene: TRBJ2-1; D gene: -; V gene: TRBV10-3; CDR3 protein: CAISAGPASSYNEQFF; CDR3 DNA: TGTGCCATCAGTGCCGGACCGGCCTCCTCCTACAATGAGCAGTTCTTC
clone size: few; J gene: TRBJ2-1; D gene: TRBD2; V gene: TRBV2; CDR3 protein: CASSDFGGGSDEQFF; CDR3 DNA: TGTGCCAGCAGTGATTTCGGGGGGGGATCAGATGAGCAGTTCTTC
clone size: few; J gene: TRBJ2-3; D gene: TRBD2; V gene: TRBV6-6; CDR3 protein: CASSSRTSATDTQYF; CDR3 DNA: TGTGCCAGCAGTTCCCGGACTAGCGCCACAGATACGCAGTATTTT
clone size: -; J gene: TRBJ2-6; D gene: -; V gene: TRBV9; CDR3 protein: CASSVVDRSYSGANVLTF; CDR3 DNA: TGTGCCAGCAGCGTAGTCGACAGATCCTACTCTGGGGCCAACGTCCTGACTTTC
clone size: few; J gene: TRBJ1-4; D gene: -; V gene: TRBV12-3/TRBV12-4; CDR3 protein: CASSFGGDEKLFF; CDR3 DNA: TGTGCCAGCAGTTTTGGAGGGGATGAAAAACTGTTTTTT
clone size: -; J gene: TRBJ2-1; D gene: TRBD2; V gene: TRBV19; CDR3 protein: CASSIFGRANEQFF; CDR3 DNA: TGTGCCAGTAGTATTTTCGGGAGGGCAAATGAGCAGTTCTTC
clone size: few; J gene: TRBJ2-1; D gene: -; V gene: TRBV4-1; CDR3 protein: CASSQGTDEQFF; CDR3 DNA: TGCGCCAGCAGCCAAGGCACCGATGAGCAGTTCTTC
clone size: -; J gene: TRBJ2-1; D gene: -; V gene: TRBV7-4; CDR3 protein: CASSRTILGGSYNEQFF; CDR3 DNA: TGTGCCAGCAGCCGAACCATCCTAGGGGGCTCCTACAATGAGCAGTTCTTC
clone size: -; J gene: TRBJ1-2; D gene: TRBD1; V gene: TRBV2; CDR3 protein: CASRVGTDYGYTF; CDR3 DNA: TGTGCCAGCAGGGTCGGGACAGACTATGGCTACACCTTC
clone size: -; J gene: TRBJ1-6; D gene: -; V gene: TRBV20-1; CDR3 protein: CSASPPVSNSPLHF; CDR3 DNA: TGCAGTGCTAGCCCCCCCGTCTCGAATTCACCCCTCCACTTT